A selection of T cell receptor beta chains follows, all from one sample in a study of T-cell memory formation after mild COVID-19. A single record per CDR3 protein comes from TCRdb applying MiXCR to the 5' RACE reads. The table shows around 300,000 distinct CDR3 sequences, with roughly 13% occurring only once. The sample comprised PBMCs or a T cell subset sorted from them (not recorded which). Receptor source: a man aged 18 to 35 who had mild COVID-19 (a few samples of this study predate the infection). Cell type and time point are not known. Both conserved end residues are part of each CDR3. Fields, in order: V gene, J gene, D gene, clone size, CDR3 DNA, CDR3 protein. D genes are given only for firm matches. Expanded clones get a size class; other rows say once, few or many, or leave the size out.

v_gene: TRBV19
j_gene: TRBJ1-1
d_gene: .
abundance: once
CDR3nt: TGTGCCAGTAGTATTCGGGAAAGTGGGGGTGAAGCTTTCTTT
CDR3aa: CASSIRESGGEAFF

v_gene: TRBV6-5
j_gene: TRBJ1-1
d_gene: .
abundance: few
CDR3nt: TGTGCCAGCAGTTACTATCCTGGCGGGAACACTGAAGCTTTCTTT
CDR3aa: CASSYYPGGNTEAFF

v_gene: TRBV29-1
j_gene: TRBJ2-7
d_gene: .
abundance: .
CDR3nt: TGCAGCGTTGGGTCCCAGGAGTCCTACGAGCAGTACTTC
CDR3aa: CSVGSQESYEQYF

v_gene: TRBV10-3
j_gene: TRBJ1-1
d_gene: .
abundance: many
CDR3nt: TGTGCCTTCGGGACGGGGAACACTGAAGCTTTCTTT
CDR3aa: CAFGTGNTEAFF

v_gene: TRBV7-2
j_gene: TRBJ2-3
d_gene: .
abundance: many
CDR3nt: TGTGCCAGCAGCTTAGATTACTTCTCCACAGATACGCAGTATTTT
CDR3aa: CASSLDYFSTDTQYF

v_gene: TRBV13
j_gene: TRBJ2-6
d_gene: TRBD2
abundance: many
CDR3nt: TGTGCCAGCAAAGGAAGATGGGACTATCGGGGCTCTGGGGCCAACGTCCTGACTTTC
CDR3aa: CASKGRWDYRGSGANVLTF

v_gene: TRBV6-2/TRBV6-3
j_gene: TRBJ2-7
d_gene: .
abundance: few
CDR3nt: TGTGCCAGCGGAAGGGGACTTCTCAGCTACGAGCAGTACTTC
CDR3aa: CASGRGLLSYEQYF

v_gene: TRBV9
j_gene: TRBJ2-1
d_gene: .
abundance: many
CDR3nt: TGTGCCAGCAGCGTAGGGGCTAGCGAAGCCAATGAGCAGTTCTTC
CDR3aa: CASSVGASEANEQFF

v_gene: TRBV5-1
j_gene: TRBJ2-1
d_gene: .
abundance: few
CDR3nt: TGCGCCAGCAGCTTGGATATCGGGGGATTTTACAATGAGCAGTTCTTC
CDR3aa: CASSLDIGGFYNEQFF

v_gene: TRBV12-3/TRBV12-4
j_gene: TRBJ1-2
d_gene: .
abundance: few
CDR3nt: TGTGCCAGCAGTCCCAGTGATGGCTACACCTTC
CDR3aa: CASSPSDGYTF

v_gene: TRBV6-5
j_gene: TRBJ2-5
d_gene: .
abundance: .
CDR3nt: TGTGCCAGCAGTTACTCCGGGTCTCTACAAGAGACCCAGTACTTC
CDR3aa: CASSYSGSLQETQYF

v_gene: TRBV4-2
j_gene: TRBJ2-1
d_gene: TRBD1
abundance: few
CDR3nt: TGTGCCAGCAGCCAGGAACCGGGACAGGGCTACAATGAGCAGTTCTTC
CDR3aa: CASSQEPGQGYNEQFF

v_gene: TRBV5-1
j_gene: TRBJ1-2
d_gene: TRBD1
abundance: .
CDR3nt: TGCGCCAGCAGCCCCTTAGCAGGGGGTTATGGCTACACCTTC
CDR3aa: CASSPLAGGYGYTF

v_gene: TRBV7-6
j_gene: TRBJ2-7
d_gene: TRBD1
abundance: .
CDR3nt: TGTGCCAGCGTTGGACAGGGCTACGAGCAGTACTTC
CDR3aa: CASVGQGYEQYF

v_gene: TRBV18
j_gene: TRBJ1-4
d_gene: .
abundance: few
CDR3nt: TGTGCCAGCTCACCTCCAGGGTCCGAAAAACTGTTTTTT
CDR3aa: CASSPPGSEKLFF

v_gene: TRBV20-1
j_gene: TRBJ2-7
d_gene: .
abundance: .
CDR3nt: TGCAGTGCTAGACCCGTGAGGAACAGGGCGACGGGGGAGCAGTACTTC
CDR3aa: CSARPVRNRATGEQYF

v_gene: TRBV5-1
j_gene: TRBJ2-3
d_gene: .
abundance: many
CDR3nt: TGCGCCAGCTATAATAATCTCCGCACAGATACGCAGTATTTT
CDR3aa: CASYNNLRTDTQYF

v_gene: TRBV18
j_gene: TRBJ2-7
d_gene: .
abundance: .
CDR3nt: TGTGCCAGCTCAACAAGACTAGACGAGGAGCAGTACTTC
CDR3aa: CASSTRLDEEQYF

v_gene: TRBV5-4
j_gene: TRBJ2-1
d_gene: .
abundance: many
CDR3nt: TGTGCCAGCAGCGGGGGAACCGCTTCCTACAATGAGCAGTTCTTC
CDR3aa: CASSGGTASYNEQFF

v_gene: TRBV19
j_gene: TRBJ2-3
d_gene: TRBD1
abundance: few
CDR3nt: TGTGCCAGTAGTATTGAGGGACAGCCGTCAAGGACGCAGTATTTT
CDR3aa: CASSIEGQPSRTQYF

v_gene: TRBV20-1
j_gene: TRBJ2-5
d_gene: .
abundance: .
CDR3nt: TGCAGTGCTAGAGACGACAGCCAAGAGACCCAGTACTTC
CDR3aa: CSARDDSQETQYF

v_gene: TRBV6-5
j_gene: TRBJ2-1
d_gene: TRBD1
abundance: .
CDR3nt: TGTGCCAGCAGTTACTCTCCCGGACAGGCCGTCCGGGGTGAGCAGTTCTTC
CDR3aa: CASSYSPGQAVRGEQFF

v_gene: TRBV29-1
j_gene: TRBJ2-3
d_gene: .
abundance: many
CDR3nt: TGCAGCGTTGAAACCGGGGGGCATTCGGGGGATACGCAGTATTTT
CDR3aa: CSVETGGHSGDTQYF

v_gene: TRBV12-3/TRBV12-4
j_gene: TRBJ2-1
d_gene: TRBD1
abundance: .
CDR3nt: TGTGCCAGCAGCCAGACAGGGGTGCTGGACGAGCAGTTCTTC
CDR3aa: CASSQTGVLDEQFF

v_gene: TRBV7-9
j_gene: TRBJ2-7
d_gene: .
abundance: .
CDR3nt: TGTGCCAGCAGCTTGGTCCGCCTAGCTTTCCACGAGCAGTACTTC
CDR3aa: CASSLVRLAFHEQYF

v_gene: TRBV29-1
j_gene: TRBJ2-2
d_gene: .
abundance: few
CDR3nt: TGCAGCGCCAAACGGGGGAACACCGGGGAGCTGTTTTTT
CDR3aa: CSAKRGNTGELFF

v_gene: TRBV30
j_gene: TRBJ2-5
d_gene: .
abundance: many
CDR3nt: TGTGCCTGGAGTGTACTTTCCCGGGAAGAGACCCAGTACTTC
CDR3aa: CAWSVLSREETQYF

v_gene: TRBV20-1
j_gene: TRBJ1-2
d_gene: .
abundance: .
CDR3nt: TGCAGTGCTAGAATGGGAAGGGGGGATGGCTACACCTTC
CDR3aa: CSARMGRGDGYTF

v_gene: TRBV20-1
j_gene: TRBJ1-6
d_gene: .
abundance: few
CDR3nt: TGCAGTGCAATCACAGGATATAATTCACCCCTCCACTTT
CDR3aa: CSAITGYNSPLHF

v_gene: TRBV15
j_gene: TRBJ2-6
d_gene: .
abundance: few
CDR3nt: TGTGCCACCAGCACGAGGGGCTCTGGGGCCAACGTCCTGACTTTC
CDR3aa: CATSTRGSGANVLTF

v_gene: TRBV20-1
j_gene: TRBJ2-5
d_gene: .
abundance: .
CDR3nt: TGCAGTCCTTCGGATTTTGCGGGGCAAGAGACCCAGTACTTC
CDR3aa: CSPSDFAGQETQYF

v_gene: TRBV24-1
j_gene: TRBJ2-5
d_gene: .
abundance: few
CDR3nt: TGTGCCACCAAGGCGCGGTACCAAGAGACCCAGTACTTC
CDR3aa: CATKARYQETQYF

v_gene: TRBV9
j_gene: TRBJ2-1
d_gene: .
abundance: .
CDR3nt: TGTGCCAGCAGCCAGTTTAATGAGCAGTTCTTC
CDR3aa: CASSQFNEQFF

v_gene: TRBV7-9
j_gene: TRBJ2-3
d_gene: TRBD2
abundance: few
CDR3nt: TGTGCCAGCAGCTTAGGACTAGCGACGCAGTATTTT
CDR3aa: CASSLGLATQYF

v_gene: TRBV29-1
j_gene: TRBJ2-3
d_gene: .
abundance: .
CDR3nt: TGCAGCGTTGATCTCGGCTCGGCGGGAGATACGCAGTATTTT
CDR3aa: CSVDLGSAGDTQYF

v_gene: TRBV18
j_gene: TRBJ2-1
d_gene: .
abundance: many
CDR3nt: TGTGCCAGCTCACCACCGGGTGGCAATGAGCAGTTCTTC
CDR3aa: CASSPPGGNEQFF

v_gene: TRBV4-3
j_gene: TRBJ2-1
d_gene: .
abundance: .
CDR3nt: TGCGCCAGCAGCCAAGATTTCTACAATGAGCAGTTCTTC
CDR3aa: CASSQDFYNEQFF

v_gene: TRBV27
j_gene: TRBJ1-2
d_gene: .
abundance: many
CDR3nt: TGTGCCAGCAGTTTAGGAGGGGGGATCTATGGCTACACCTTC
CDR3aa: CASSLGGGIYGYTF

v_gene: TRBV7-2
j_gene: TRBJ2-4
d_gene: .
abundance: many
CDR3nt: TGTGCCAGCAGCTTAGAATTTCCAGGGAGTACCAAAAACATTCAGTACTTC
CDR3aa: CASSLEFPGSTKNIQYF

v_gene: TRBV6-1
j_gene: TRBJ1-6
d_gene: TRBD1
abundance: .
CDR3nt: TGTGCCAGCAGAAGACAGGGGGCTAATAATTCACCCCTCCACTTT
CDR3aa: CASRRQGANNSPLHF

v_gene: TRBV7-9
j_gene: TRBJ1-5
d_gene: .
abundance: .
CDR3nt: TGTGCCAGCAGCTTCGGGGTAGTGGGCAATCAGCCCCAGCATTTT
CDR3aa: CASSFGVVGNQPQHF

v_gene: TRBV6-6
j_gene: TRBJ2-1
d_gene: .
abundance: .
CDR3nt: TGTGCCAGCAGTGACGGGGGCCAGGATGAGCAGTTCTTC
CDR3aa: CASSDGGQDEQFF

v_gene: TRBV4-1
j_gene: TRBJ2-2
d_gene: .
abundance: .
CDR3nt: TGCGCCAGCAGCCCCGGGGCAGGGAAAAGGAGAACCGGGGAGCTGTTTTTT
CDR3aa: CASSPGAGKRRTGELFF

v_gene: TRBV4-3
j_gene: TRBJ2-3
d_gene: TRBD1
abundance: .
CDR3nt: TGCGCCAGCAGCCGGTATGGACAGGGTTCCACAGATACGCAGTATTTT
CDR3aa: CASSRYGQGSTDTQYF

v_gene: TRBV4-3
j_gene: TRBJ2-1
d_gene: TRBD2
abundance: .
CDR3nt: TGCGCCAGCAGCCAAGGGGACTGGCTGGCGGGGGGGCCGAGTCGCAATGAGCAGTTCTTC
CDR3aa: CASSQGDWLAGGPSRNEQFF

v_gene: TRBV5-4
j_gene: TRBJ2-1
d_gene: .
abundance: large
CDR3nt: TGTGCCAGCAGCTTGGATGGGACTTCGTACAATGAGCAGTTCTTC
CDR3aa: CASSLDGTSYNEQFF

v_gene: TRBV6-2/TRBV6-3
j_gene: TRBJ1-1
d_gene: .
abundance: .
CDR3nt: TGTGCCAGCAGTTTAGGACCGCCAGTGACTGAAGCTTTCTTT
CDR3aa: CASSLGPPVTEAFF

v_gene: TRBV5-1
j_gene: TRBJ2-2
d_gene: .
abundance: .
CDR3nt: TGCGCCAGCAGCTCATTCCAGGGTTCTGGGGAGCTGTTTTTT
CDR3aa: CASSSFQGSGELFF

v_gene: TRBV28
j_gene: TRBJ2-3
d_gene: .
abundance: few
CDR3nt: TGTGCCAGCAGGGAGGGGGCCAGCACAGATACGCAGTATTTT
CDR3aa: CASREGASTDTQYF

v_gene: TRBV20-1
j_gene: TRBJ2-5
d_gene: TRBD2
abundance: .
CDR3nt: TGCAGTGCTAGAGATCCTCTTACTAGCGGGGGGCGGGAGACCCAGTACTTC
CDR3aa: CSARDPLTSGGRETQYF

v_gene: TRBV11-3
j_gene: TRBJ2-2
d_gene: TRBD1
abundance: .
CDR3nt: TGTGCCAGCAGCTCGCAGCGACAGGGTCCCGGGGAGCTGTTTTTT
CDR3aa: CASSSQRQGPGELFF

v_gene: TRBV27
j_gene: TRBJ1-4
d_gene: .
abundance: .
CDR3nt: TGTGCCAGCACCCCTGGGGGGCGGGATGAAAAACTGTTTTTT
CDR3aa: CASTPGGRDEKLFF

v_gene: TRBV7-9
j_gene: TRBJ2-1
d_gene: TRBD2
abundance: .
CDR3nt: TGTGCCAGCAGCCCAGCGGGGGGTCTGTCCTACAATGAGCAGTTCTTC
CDR3aa: CASSPAGGLSYNEQFF